This T cell receptor (beta chain) is from a study of blood T cell repertoires in COVID-19. Overall study: Both acute and convalescent COVID-19 samples were obtained from the United States, Italy and Spain. The analysed material was cDNA or gDNA that came from T cells, B-cell-depleted T cells, or PBMCs.

Germline V gene data show CDR1 as LNHDA and CDR2 as SQIVND (reference sequence). The J segment lost 8 bases and the V segment lost 6 bases, leaving 7 bases of the junction unmatched. CDR3 size: 14 residues. In the study's own analysis: Counts of nucleated cells, estimated from reference gene primer amplification, were obtained. Clones were sequenced by immunoSEQ multiplex PCR, and TCRdb holds only the in-frame ones, with some missing. For V, J and clone size, that table is used; D and trimming come from the DNA. The sample includes tens of thousands of clones, roughly 77% of them seen just once. V and J are TRBV19 and TRBJ2-1; 10 positions agree with TRBD2. The clonotype was recovered from a woman aged 65 to 85 with acute or convalescent COVID-19. The sample comprised peripheral blood. CDR3 sequence (DNA): TGTGCCAGTAGAAAGGCTAGCGGGAGTGATGAGCAGTTCTTC. Translation: CASRKASGSDEQFF.